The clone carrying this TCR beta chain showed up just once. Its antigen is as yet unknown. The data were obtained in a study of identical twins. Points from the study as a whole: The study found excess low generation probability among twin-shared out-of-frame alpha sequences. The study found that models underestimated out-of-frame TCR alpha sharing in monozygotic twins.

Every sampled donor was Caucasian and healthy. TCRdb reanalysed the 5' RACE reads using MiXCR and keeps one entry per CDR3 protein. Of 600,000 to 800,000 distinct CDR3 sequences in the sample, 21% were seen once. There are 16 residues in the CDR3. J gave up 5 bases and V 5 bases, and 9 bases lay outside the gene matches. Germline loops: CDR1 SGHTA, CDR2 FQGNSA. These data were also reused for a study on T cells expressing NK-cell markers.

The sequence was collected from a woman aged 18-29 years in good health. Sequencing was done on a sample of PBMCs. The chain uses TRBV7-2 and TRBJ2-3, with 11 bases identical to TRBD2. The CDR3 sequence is CASSPMVGLAGDTQYF. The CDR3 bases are TGTGCCAGCAGCCCTATGGTCGGACTAGCGGGAGATACGCAGTATTTT.